Presented here are 17 T cell receptor beta chains from one specimen sequenced in a study of regulatory T cells in long-lasting Graves disease (dated by TCRdb to 2020 to 2022). What this sample's time point label stands for: newly diagnosed GD, antithyroid drugs for less than 3 months. For both TCR sequencing and RNA sequencing, RNA was extracted from PBMCs using TRIzol. The library was produced with multiplex PCR. Sequencing was carried out with an Illumina HiSeq 4000. CDR3 regions were amplified by Arm-PCR with iRepertoire HTBI primers to construct TCR beta libraries. In TCRdb, the public reads were trimmed at Q25 with fastp and aligned with MiXCR, with productive beta chains retained. When rows share a CDR3 protein, they turn into one entry using the most common DNA and genes. A total of around 460,000 distinct CDR3 sequences appear in this sample, 14% of them only once. The ten largest clones represent 17% of the sample.

These data were also reused for a study on T cells in Graves' hyperthyroidism and ophthalmopathy.

This specimen was peripheral blood mononuclear cells (PBMCs), taken at new diagnosis, from a patient treated with antithyroid drugs. Receptors originate from a woman in her fifties or sixties with Graves disease. Donor details come from another sample of the same person, matched by shared clones.

This clonotype was picked up many times. The chain uses TRBV2 and TRBJ2-3; the match to TRBD2 covers 9 bases. The better agreement between TRBJ2-7 and the DNA end casts doubt on the J call. Germline CDR1 SNHLY, CDR2 FYNNEI. This CDR3 has 14 residues. The CDR3 region is CASRVGGREYEQYF. CDR3 bases: TGTGCCAGCAGGGTAGGCGGGAGGGAATACGAGCAGTACTTC.

The CDR3 DNA reads TGTGCCAGCAGCCAAGAGGGAGATACCTATGGCTACACCTTC. Protein product: CASSQEGDTYGYTF. The chain carries TRBV3-1 and TRBJ1-2; D ambiguous. The CDR3 is made up of 14 amino acids. Trimming took 0 bases from V and 4 from J, leaving 9 bases between them. Germline lookup yields CDR1 LGHDT and CDR2 YNNKEL (reference sequence).

This clonotype has ten or more counts. The CDR3 is CASSLFLLGEAGANVLTF. The CDR3 nucleotides read TGTGCCAGCAGTTTATTTCTTCTGGGGGAAGCTGGGGCCAACGTCCTGACTTTC. The chain combines TRBV28 with TRBJ2-6; possibly TRBD1 or TRBD2 for D (5 bases each). The CDR3 is 18 residues long. Germline V gene sequence: CDR1 MDHEN, CDR2 SYDVKM. Deletions cut 1 base from V and 2 bases from J, with 15 bases between.

There are many counts of this clonotype. This chain connects TRBV27 to TRBJ2-5; D is unclear. Trimming pared 0 bases from V and 6 bases from J, leaving 14 bases between. Germline CDR1 MNHEY, CDR2 SMNVEV (reference sequence). The CDR3 consists of 15 residues. The CDR3 here is CASSLSGRTMKTQYF. The CDR3 DNA is TGTGCCAGCAGTTTATCAGGCCGTACAATGAAGACCCAGTACTTC.

V gene TRBV30 combines with J gene TRBJ1-4, with no clear D. V was trimmed by 0 bases and J by 6 bases, leaving 8 bases between them. Germline V lookup: CDR1 GTSNPN, CDR2 SVGIG (reference sequence). The CDR3 totals 13 residues. The CDR3 loop is CAWSVTSYEKLFF. The CDR3 DNA follows: TGTGCCTGGAGTGTAACATCTTATGAAAAACTGTTTTTT.

This clonotype was detected only a few times. The chain is built from TRBV20-1 and TRBJ2-1, with 8 bases lining up with TRBD2. After removal of 3 bases from V and 4 bases from J, the junction contained 11 bases not matched to a gene. Germline V gene lookup returns CDR1 DFQATT and CDR2 SNEGSKA (reference sequence). The CDR3 runs 16 residues. The CDR3 region has the DNA TGCAGTGCTAGGGGTAGCGGACTAGCCAATTACAATGAGCAGTTCTTC. Protein sequence: CSARGSGLANYNEQFF.

This clonotype was seen at least ten times. The rearrangement uses TRBV7-3 and TRBJ2-3, with TRBD2 identical over 7 bases. After removal of 2 bases from V and 3 bases from J, the junction contained 8 bases not matched to a gene. CDR1 SGHTA and CDR2 FQGTGA come from the germline V gene. The CDR3 is made up of 16 amino acids. The DNA for the CDR3 is TGTGCCAGCAGCTTATTCTTGGGCGGGAGTACAGATACGCAGTATTTT. This sequence encodes CASSLFLGGSTDTQYF.

The V and J genes are TRBV5-1 and TRBJ2-7; D is unclear. The V and J ends lost 2 bases and 5 bases respectively, with 11 bases between them. Germline loops: CDR1 SGHRS, CDR2 YFSETQ. The CDR3 has 13 amino acids. CDR3 nucleotide sequence: TGCGCCAGCAGCTTAGCGAACCTTAACGAGCAGTACTTC. Protein product: CASSLANLNEQYF.

The table lists this clonotype with many counts. The V and J genes are TRBV30 and TRBJ2-1; D is unresolved. Germline CDR1 is GTSNPN and CDR2 is SVGIG (reference sequence). The CDR3 sequence is 12 residues long. The germline V and J ends were trimmed by 4 bases and 4 bases, with 8 bases remaining between them. As DNA, the CDR3 is TGTGCCTGGAAGGACCCATACAATGAGCAGTTCTTC. Protein sequence: CAWKDPYNEQFF. The full variable domain, completed using reference TRBV30 and TRBJ2-1, is SQTIHQWPATLVQPVGSPLSLECTVEGTSNPNLYWYRQAAGRGLQLLFYSVGIGQISSEVPQNLSASRPQDRQFILSSKKLLLSDSGFYLCAWKDPYNEQFFGPGTRLTVL.

In this sample, this clonotype turned up a few times. This chain links TRBV6-9 with TRBJ2-1; D uncertain. The CDR3 runs 15 residues. V lost 3 bases and J 6 bases, leaving 15 bases between the germline ends. Looked up from germline, CDR1 is MNHGY and CDR2 is SVAAGI. The CDR3 protein is CASSYGWASGNEQFF. DNA for the CDR3: TGTGCCAGCAGTTACGGTTGGGCTTCGGGCAATGAGCAGTTCTTC.

The sample holds many counts of this clonotype. J is TRBJ2-5 and V is TRBV20-1, with TRBD1 as a possible D gene (6 bases). Germline V gives CDR1 DFQATT, CDR2 SNEGSKA (reference sequence). This CDR3 comprises 14 residues. With 0 bases removed from V and 1 base from J, the gap between germline ends came to 9 bases. CDR3 sequence (DNA): TGCAGTGCTAGAGATATGGGGGCCCAAGAGACCCAGTACTTC. Translated, it gives CSARDMGAQETQYF.

This clonotype was recorded at least ten times. This chain links TRBV20-1 with TRBJ2-3; TRBD2 matches at 10 bases. The V and J ends lost 0 bases and 5 bases, in that order; junction bases with no gene match: 8. Germline V gene sequence: CDR1 DFQATT, CDR2 SNEGSKA (reference sequence). The CDR3 is made up of 16 amino acids. CDR3 amino acids: CSARDPLAGEGDTQYF. The CDR3 DNA is TGCAGTGCTAGAGACCCCCTAGCGGGAGAAGGAGATACGCAGTATTTT.

The chain combines TRBV5-1 with TRBJ2-1, with D maybe TRBD2 (6 bases). The CDR3 is made up of 13 amino acids. Germline loops: CDR1 SGHRS, CDR2 YFSETQ. With 7 bases removed from V and 2 bases from J, the gap between germline ends came to 10 bases. CDR3 region: CASAGLTYNEQFF. The CDR3 DNA follows: TGCGCCAGCGCGGGACTTACCTACAATGAGCAGTTCTTC. The full variable domain, its missing parts supplied by reference TRBV5-1 and TRBJ2-1, is KAGVTQTPRYLIKTRGQQVTLSCSPISGHRSVSWYQQTPGQGLQFLFEYFSETQRNKGNFPGRFSGRQFSNSRSEMNVSTLELGDSALYLCASAGLTYNEQFFGPGTRLTVL.

The chain uses TRBV6-1 and TRBJ1-4, with a tentative D call TRBD1 (5 bases). The J call could be wrong; TRBJ1-6 is a better fit for the DNA end. The CDR3 is 13 residues long. In germline, CDR1 is MNHNS, CDR2 SASEGT. CDR3 in DNA: TGTGCCAGCAGTAAGGGGAGTATTTCACCCCTCCACTTT. It specifies CASSKGSISPLHF.

This clonotype was picked up many times. The chain couples TRBV28 to TRBJ1-4, with D unresolved. Germline values: CDR1 MDHEN, CDR2 SYDVKM. V lost 4 bases to trimming and J lost 7 bases, with 13 bases between them. This CDR3 spans 14 amino acids. CDR3 DNA sequence: TGTGCCAGCAGTTCCCCCCCGAGAGCTGAAAAACTGTTTTTT. Protein: CASSSPPRAEKLFF.

This clonotype was recorded at least ten times. The CDR3 reads CASSRDRPYSPLHF. The CDR3 nucleotides are TGTGCCAGCTCACGGGACAGGCCCTATTCACCCCTCCACTTT. This chain connects TRBV18 to TRBJ1-6, with TRBD1 identical over 8 bases. Germline lookup yields CDR1 KGHSH and CDR2 LQKENI. V lost 4 bases and J lost 8; bases outside the gene matches: 4. CDR3 length: 14 amino acids.

This clonotype came up many times. This rearrangement joins TRBV28 to TRBJ2-7; unclear D gene. The CDR3 extends over 15 amino acids. V dropped 1 base and J dropped 2 bases, with 12 bases sitting between them. Germline values: CDR1 MDHEN, CDR2 SYDVKM. The CDR3 DNA follows: TGTGCCAGCAGTTTATTGTCGGAAAGCACCTACGAGCAGTACTTC. Translation: CASSLLSESTYEQYF.